These 24 T cell receptor beta chains were all obtained from the same sample, sequenced in a study of blood T cell repertoires in COVID-19. Data came from immunoSEQ multiplex PCR; TCRdb stores just in-frame clones and leaves some out. The table has 200,000 or so clones, 75% to 85% seen once. Sequenced input: peripheral blood. These receptors came from a man aged 35 to 55 who had recovered from COVID-19.

The rearrangement joins TRBV5-1 to TRBJ1-2; D is ambiguous. The length of the CDR3 is 13 residues. V was clipped by 1 base and J by 1 base, with 5 bases between them. The germline CDR1 and CDR2 sequences are SGHRS and YFSETQ. The CDR3 reads CASSLYGNYGYTF. The CDR3, as DNA: TGCGCCAGCAGCTTGTACGGTAACTATGGCTACACCTTC.

The gene calls are TRBV6-5 and TRBJ1-4, with 8 positions matching TRBD1. The germline CDR1 and CDR2 sequences are MNHEY and SVGAGI. CDR3 length: 14 residues. The V gene end was trimmed by 5 bases and the J gene end by 8 bases; junction bases not matched to a gene: 7. Written as DNA, the CDR3 is TGTGCCAGCAGTCCTTGGACAGGGAGAGAAAAACTGTTTTTT. Translating gives CASSPWTGREKLFF.

The rearrangement links TRBV29-1 to TRBJ2-3; 8 bases are shared with TRBD2. Germline loops: CDR1 SQVTM, CDR2 ANQGSEA. This CDR3 is 16 amino acids long. V lost 5 bases, J lost 6 bases, and 16 bases stayed unmatched. The CDR3: CSVRGRGLGLSDTQYF. CDR3 DNA: TGCAGCGTTCGGGGTAGGGGACTAGGGCTTTCCGATACGCAGTATTTT.

V is TRBV5-5 and J is TRBJ1-2; 7 bases align to TRBD1. The CDR3 loop spans 15 amino acids. The germline gives CDR1 SGHKS, CDR2 YYEKEE (reference sequence). Losses at the gene ends were 4 bases for V and 8 bases for J; bases not matched to a gene: 14. This CDR3 is CASSPWTGGAGGYTF. Here the CDR3 DNA reads TGTGCCAGCAGCCCCTGGACAGGCGGCGCGGGAGGCTACACCTTC.

The CDR3 DNA is TGTGCCAGCAGCTTACTTAGGGGGGGTATCTACGAGCAGTACTTC. Amino acid sequence: CASSLLRGGIYEQYF. This chain links TRBV11-3 with TRBJ2-7; D perhaps matches TRBD2 (7 bases). V lost 2 bases to trimming and J lost 3 bases, with 14 bases between them. Looked up from germline, CDR1 is SGHNT and CDR2 is YENEEA. The CDR3 is made up of 15 amino acids.

The chain links TRBV30 to TRBJ2-5; D might be TRBD2 (6 bases). Germline V gene sequence: CDR1 GTSNPN, CDR2 SVGIG (reference sequence). V was pared by 3 bases and J by 5 bases, with 13 bases between. This CDR3 is built from 13 residues. The CDR3 loop is CAWSAKAGETQYF. The CDR3, as DNA: TGTGCCTGGAGCGCGAAGGCGGGGGAGACCCAGTACTTC.

J is TRBJ1-5 and V is TRBV6-5; D not resolved. V dropped 6 bases and J dropped 3 bases, with 12 bases sitting between them. The CDR3 runs 14 residues. The germline CDR1 and CDR2 sequences are MNHEY and SVGAGI. The CDR3 reads CASRNPDYNQPQHF. CDR3 bases: TGTGCCAGCAGAAACCCGGACTACAATCAGCCCCAGCATTTT.

The V gene is TRBV30, the J gene TRBJ1-2; tentative D call: TRBD1 (5 bases). The CDR3 has 13 residues. Trimming cost V 3 bases and J 3 bases, with 11 bases left between them. Per the germline V gene, CDR1 is GTSNPN and CDR2 is SVGIG (reference sequence). The CDR3 region is CAWSQGLDYGYTF. In nucleotides, the CDR3 is TGTGCCTGGAGCCAGGGTTTAGACTATGGCTACACCTTC.

J is TRBJ2-3 and V is TRBV11-3, with TRBD2 identical over 8 bases. CDR1 and CDR2 from the germline V gene are SGHNT and YENEEA. V gave up 0 bases and J gave up 7 bases; unmatched junction bases: 3. This CDR3 region has 14 residues. CDR3 amino acids: CASSLDSGVNTQYF. In DNA, the CDR3 is TGTGCCAGCAGCTTAGATAGCGGGGTTAATACGCAGTATTTT.

V usage is TRBV5-6 and J usage is TRBJ2-3, with a possible D match to TRBD1 (5 bases). Trimming cost V 3 bases and J 0 bases, with 17 bases left between them. This CDR3 contains 17 residues. The germline V gene encodes CDR1 SGHDT and CDR2 YYEEEE. The CDR3 DNA reads as TGTGCCAGCAGCTATGCAAGACAGCCCGCTAGCACAGATACGCAGTATTTT. Translating gives CASSYARQPASTDTQYF.

The rearrangement links TRBV7-6 to TRBJ1-1; TRBD1 matches at 9 bases. The J segment lost 3 bases and the V segment lost 5 bases, leaving 7 bases of the junction unmatched. This CDR3 is 15 amino acids long. Germline-derived CDR1 and CDR2 are SGHVS and FNYEAQ. The CDR3 coding sequence is TGTGCCAGCAGCCTAGACAGGGGGTCGGACACTGAAGCTTTCTTT. This codes for CASSLDRGSDTEAFF.

This chain links TRBV30 with TRBJ2-3; D is possibly TRBD2 (5 bases). Germline lookup yields CDR1 GTSNPN and CDR2 SVGIG (reference sequence). The germline V and J ends were trimmed by 2 bases and 4 bases, with 7 bases remaining between them. The CDR3 contains 12 residues. The CDR3, as DNA: TGTGCCTGGAGTACGAGGGCAGATACGCAGTATTTT. As protein: CAWSTRADTQYF.

This chain connects TRBV23-1 to TRBJ2-1; 8 bases fit TRBD1. TRBV23-1 qualifies as an ORF whose function is uncertain. J gave up 5 bases and V 8 bases, and 8 bases lay outside the gene matches. The CDR3 covers 14 residues. CDR3: CASPGDRRDNEQFF. The CDR3 region has the DNA TGCGCCAGCCCTGGGGACAGGAGGGACAATGAGCAGTTCTTC.

This clone occurred once. CDR3 residues: CASSLDMTGYNEQFF. The CDR3 DNA follows: TGTGCCAGCAGCTTGGATATGACTGGGTACAATGAGCAGTTCTTC. This chain uses TRBV5-5 with TRBJ2-1; D gene ambiguous. V was cut by 0 bases and J by 4 bases, with 11 bases left in between. Looked up from germline, CDR1 is SGHKS and CDR2 is YYEKEE (reference sequence). The CDR3 has 15 amino acids. Based on the CDR3 plus reference TRBV5-5 and TRBJ2-1, the full variable domain is DAGVTQSPTHLIKTRGQQVTLRCSPISGHKSVSWYQQVLGQGPQFIFQYYEKEERGRGNFPDRFSARQFPNYSSELNVNALLLGDSALYLCASSLDMTGYNEQFFGPGTRLTVL.

V and J are TRBV19 and TRBJ1-2; 7 nucleotides agree with TRBD1. V was pared by 8 bases and J by 4 bases, with 7 bases of the junction left unmatched. The CDR3 contains 13 residues. The V gene's germline CDR1 is LNHDA and CDR2 SQIVND (reference sequence). The CDR3 coding sequence is TGTGCCAGTGGATTGACAGGGAGCTATGGCTACACCTTC. Translating it yields CASGLTGSYGYTF.

This chain links TRBV10-3 with TRBJ1-2, with a tentative D call TRBD1 (5 bases). The CDR3 consists of 13 residues. V was clipped by 6 bases and J by 8 bases, with 16 bases between them. Germline assignment: CDR1 ENHRY and CDR2 SYGVKD. The CDR3 nucleotides read TGTGCCATCAGAGAGGGCAGGGTTAGCGGCTACACCTTC. Translated: CAIREGRVSGYTF.

The V and J genes are TRBV5-1 and TRBJ2-2; 7 positions agree with TRBD1. CDR3 length equals 17 residues. The V gene's germline CDR1 is SGHRS and CDR2 YFSETQ. V shed 4 bases, J shed 1 base, and the junction held 10 bases outside the gene matches. DNA of the CDR3: TGCGCCAGCAGCCCGGGGTTCGGGACAGTGAACACCGGGGAGCTGTTTTTT. Its translation is CASSPGFGTVNTGELFF.

The chain is built from TRBV4-3 and TRBJ1-2; the match to TRBD1 covers 10 bases. The CDR3 spans 17 residues. The germline gives CDR1 LGHNA, CDR2 YSLEER. Trimming removed 1 base from V and 2 bases from J; junction bases left unmatched: 7. This CDR3 is CASSQGDRGPLNYGYTF. The DNA of the CDR3 is TGCGCCAGCAGCCAAGGGGACAGGGGACCACTGAACTATGGCTACACCTTC.

This chain joins TRBV19 and TRBJ1-5; 7 bases line up with TRBD1. This CDR3 region has 15 residues. Looked up from germline, CDR1 is LNHDA and CDR2 is SQIVND (reference sequence). Trimming cost V 5 bases and J 4 bases; bases outside gene matches: 8. CDR3 sequence: CASSPRQGGNQPQHF. The CDR3, as DNA: TGTGCCAGTAGTCCGCGACAGGGTGGAAATCAGCCCCAGCATTTT.

The chain joins TRBV6-6 to TRBJ2-7; TRBD1 aligns across 7 bases. The germline V gene encodes CDR1 MNHNY and CDR2 SVGAGI (reference sequence). J was trimmed by 5 bases and V by 4 bases; bases with no gene match: 8. This CDR3 comprises 14 residues. Here the CDR3 DNA reads TGTGCCAGCAGTTGGCAGGGGGTCCCTAACGAGCAGTACTTC. It specifies CASSWQGVPNEQYF.

The CDR3 sequence: CASSLRDSGGNTGELFF. DNA for the CDR3: TGCGCCAGCAGCTTGCGGGATAGCGGGGGGAACACCGGGGAGCTGTTTTTT. The V call is TRBV5-1, the J call TRBJ2-2; 9 nucleotides match TRBD2. After removal of 1 base from V and 1 base from J, the junction contained 5 bases not matched to a gene. There are 17 residues in the CDR3. The germline gives CDR1 SGHRS, CDR2 YFSETQ. Full variable domain (remainder filled in from reference TRBV5-1 and TRBJ2-2): KAGVTQTPRYLIKTRGQQVTLSCSPISGHRSVSWYQQTPGQGLQFLFEYFSETQRNKGNFPGRFSGRQFSNSRSEMNVSTLELGDSALYLCASSLRDSGGNTGELFFGEGSRLTVL.

The gene calls are TRBV5-1 and TRBJ2-7; D may be TRBD1 (6 bases). The CDR3 is made up of 14 amino acids. Trimming pared 0 bases from V and 7 bases from J, leaving 14 bases between. CDR1 SGHRS and CDR2 YFSETQ come from the germline V gene. CDR3 DNA sequence: TGCGCCAGCAGCTTGGCCAGGGGCGATTTGGAGCAGTACTTC. Translation gives CASSLARGDLEQYF.

The chain is built from TRBV6-5 and TRBJ2-7; TRBD2 agrees at 10 bases. Per germline, CDR1 MNHEY and CDR2 SVGAGI. V lost 6 bases to trimming and J lost 4 bases; unmatched junction nucleotides: 6. The CDR3 has 14 residues. Here the CDR3 reads CASSSTSGNYEQYF. CDR3 nucleotide sequence: TGTGCCAGCAGCTCTACTAGCGGGAATTACGAGCAGTACTTC.

The chain joins TRBV6-5 to TRBJ2-3; 9 nucleotides match TRBD2. Germline CDR1 is MNHEY and CDR2 is SVGAGI. The CDR3 contains 13 residues. V was pared by 7 bases and J by 4 bases, with 3 bases of the junction left unmatched. CDR3 residues: CASTLAGADTQYF. CDR3 coding DNA: TGTGCCAGCACCTTAGCGGGGGCAGATACGCAGTATTTT.